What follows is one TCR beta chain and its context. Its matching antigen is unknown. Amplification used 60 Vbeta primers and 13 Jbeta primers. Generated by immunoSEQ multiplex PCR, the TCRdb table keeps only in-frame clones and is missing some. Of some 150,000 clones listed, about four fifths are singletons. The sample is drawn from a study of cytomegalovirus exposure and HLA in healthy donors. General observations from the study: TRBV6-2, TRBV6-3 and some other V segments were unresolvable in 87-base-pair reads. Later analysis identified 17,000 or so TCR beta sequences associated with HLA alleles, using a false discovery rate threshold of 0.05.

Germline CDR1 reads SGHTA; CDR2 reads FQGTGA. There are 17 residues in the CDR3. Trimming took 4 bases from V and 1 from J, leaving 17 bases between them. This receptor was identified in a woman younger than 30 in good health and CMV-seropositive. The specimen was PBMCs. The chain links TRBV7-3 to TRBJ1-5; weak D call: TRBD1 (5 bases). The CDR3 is CASSSLDRPPSNQPQHF. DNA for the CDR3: TGTGCCAGCAGCTCCCTCGACAGACCACCAAGCAATCAGCCCCAGCATTTT. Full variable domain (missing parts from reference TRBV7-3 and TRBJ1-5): GAGVSQTPSNKVTEKGKYVELRCDPISGHTALYWYRQSLGQGPEFLIYFQGTGAADDSGLPNDRFFAVRPEGSVSTLKIQRTERGDSAVYLCASSSLDRPPSNQPQHFGDGTRLSIL.